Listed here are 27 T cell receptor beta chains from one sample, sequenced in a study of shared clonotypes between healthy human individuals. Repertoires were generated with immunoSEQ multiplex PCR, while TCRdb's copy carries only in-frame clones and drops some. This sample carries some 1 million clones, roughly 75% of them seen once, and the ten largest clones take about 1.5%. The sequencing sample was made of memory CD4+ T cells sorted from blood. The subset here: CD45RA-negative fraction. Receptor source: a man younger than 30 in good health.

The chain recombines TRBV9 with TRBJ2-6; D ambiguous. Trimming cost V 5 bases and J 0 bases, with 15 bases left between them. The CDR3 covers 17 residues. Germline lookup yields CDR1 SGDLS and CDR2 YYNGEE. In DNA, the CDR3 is TGTGCCAGCAGTCCCCACCCTAAGTCCTCTGGGGCCAACGTCCTGACTTTC. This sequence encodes CASSPHPKSSGANVLTF.

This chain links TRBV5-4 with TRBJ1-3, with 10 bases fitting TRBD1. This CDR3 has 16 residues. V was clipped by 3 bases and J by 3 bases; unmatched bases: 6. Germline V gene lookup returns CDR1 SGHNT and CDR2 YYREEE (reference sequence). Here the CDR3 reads CASSSKDRGIGNTIYF. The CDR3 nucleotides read TGTGCCAGCAGCTCCAAGGACAGGGGGATTGGAAACACCATATATTTT.

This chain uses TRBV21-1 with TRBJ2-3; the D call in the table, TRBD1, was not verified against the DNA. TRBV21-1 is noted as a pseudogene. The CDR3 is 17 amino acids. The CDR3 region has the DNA TGTGCCAGCAGCTCACCACCCAAGGGGGACAGCACAGATACGCAGTATTTT. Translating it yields CASSSPPKGDSTDTQYF.

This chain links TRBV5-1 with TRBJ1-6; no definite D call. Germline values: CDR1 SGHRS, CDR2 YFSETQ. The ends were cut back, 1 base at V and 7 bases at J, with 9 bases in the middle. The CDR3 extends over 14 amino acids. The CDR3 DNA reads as TGCGCCAGCAGCTTGACTGGGAACAATTCACCCCTCCACTTT. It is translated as CASSLTGNNSPLHF.

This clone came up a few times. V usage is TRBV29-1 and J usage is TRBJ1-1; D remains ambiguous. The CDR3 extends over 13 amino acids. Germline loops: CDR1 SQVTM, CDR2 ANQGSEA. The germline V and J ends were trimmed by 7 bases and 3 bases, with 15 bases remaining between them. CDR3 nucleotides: TGCAGCGCCGTTCGAGGCTCAGACACTGAAGCTTTCTTT. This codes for CSAVRGSDTEAFF.

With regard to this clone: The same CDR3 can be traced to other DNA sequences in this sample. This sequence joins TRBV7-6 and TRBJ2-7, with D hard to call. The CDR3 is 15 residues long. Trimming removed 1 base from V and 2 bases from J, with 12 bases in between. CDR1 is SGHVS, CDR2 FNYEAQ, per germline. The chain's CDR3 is CASSLDSSGTYEQYF. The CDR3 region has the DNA TGTGCCAGCAGCTTAGATAGCTCAGGAACCTACGAGCAGTACTTC.

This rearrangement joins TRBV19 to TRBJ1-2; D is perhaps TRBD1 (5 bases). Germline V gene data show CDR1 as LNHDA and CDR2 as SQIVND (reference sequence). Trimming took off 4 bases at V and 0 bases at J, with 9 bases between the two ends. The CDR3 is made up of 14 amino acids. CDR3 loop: CASSTGSANYGYTF. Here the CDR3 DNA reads TGTGCCAGTAGTACAGGGAGCGCTAACTATGGCTACACCTTC.

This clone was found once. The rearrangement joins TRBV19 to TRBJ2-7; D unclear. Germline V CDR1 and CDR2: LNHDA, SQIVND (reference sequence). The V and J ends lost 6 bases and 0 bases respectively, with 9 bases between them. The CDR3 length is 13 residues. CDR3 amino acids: CASRLADSYEQYF. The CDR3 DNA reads TGTGCCAGTAGATTGGCAGACTCCTACGAGCAGTACTTC.

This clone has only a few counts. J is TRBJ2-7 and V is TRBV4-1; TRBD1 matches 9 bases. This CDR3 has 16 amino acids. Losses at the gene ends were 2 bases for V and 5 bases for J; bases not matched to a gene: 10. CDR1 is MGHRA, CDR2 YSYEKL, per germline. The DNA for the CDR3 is TGCGCCAGCAGCCAAAGGGTATGGGACAGGGTTAACGAGCAGTACTTC. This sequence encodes CASSQRVWDRVNEQYF.

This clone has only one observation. The CDR3, as DNA: TGTGCCAGTATCCGTCATGGACAGGGGGCGAACACCGGGGAGCTGTTTTTT. Protein product: CASIRHGQGANTGELFF. The gene calls are TRBV19 and TRBJ2-2; 10 bases agree with TRBD1. The ends lost 7 bases at V and 0 bases at J; junction bases unmatched: 8. This CDR3 comprises 17 residues. Germline loops: CDR1 LNHDA, CDR2 SQIVND (reference sequence).

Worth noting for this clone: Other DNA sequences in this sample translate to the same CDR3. The CDR3 reads CASMGGYEQYF. The CDR3 DNA is TGTGCCAGCATGGGGGGCTACGAGCAGTACTTC. The chain uses TRBV2 and TRBJ2-7, with TRBD2 as a possible D gene (6 bases). Germline V gives CDR1 SNHLY, CDR2 FYNNEI. The CDR3 length is 11 residues. Trimming cost V 7 bases and J 3 bases, with 7 bases left between them.

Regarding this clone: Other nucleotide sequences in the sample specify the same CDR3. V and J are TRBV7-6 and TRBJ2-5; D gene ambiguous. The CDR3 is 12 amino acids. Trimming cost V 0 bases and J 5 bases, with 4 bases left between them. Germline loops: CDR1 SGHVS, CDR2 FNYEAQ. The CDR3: CASSLAPETQYF. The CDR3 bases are TGTGCCAGCAGCTTAGCTCCCGAGACCCAGTACTTC.

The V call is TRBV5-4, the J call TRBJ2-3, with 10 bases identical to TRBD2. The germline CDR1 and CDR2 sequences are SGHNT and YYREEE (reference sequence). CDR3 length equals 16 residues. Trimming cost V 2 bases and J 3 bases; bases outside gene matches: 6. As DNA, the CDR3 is TGTGCCAGCAGCTTTCGAGCGGGGGGGCTTACAGATACGCAGTATTTT. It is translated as CASSFRAGGLTDTQYF. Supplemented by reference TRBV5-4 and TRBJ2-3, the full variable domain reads ETGVTQSPTHLIKTRGQQVTLRCSSQSGHNTVSWYQQALGQGPQFIFQYYREEENGRGNFPPRFSGLQFPNYSSELNVNALELDDSALYLCASSFRAGGLTDTQYFGPGTRLTVL.

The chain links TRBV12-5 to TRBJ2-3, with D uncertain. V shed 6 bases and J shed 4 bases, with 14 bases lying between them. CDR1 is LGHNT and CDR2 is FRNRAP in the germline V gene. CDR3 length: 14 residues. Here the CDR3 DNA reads TGTGCTAGTGGCGGGTCCGAGTGGGCAGATACGCAGTATTTT. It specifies CASGGSEWADTQYF.

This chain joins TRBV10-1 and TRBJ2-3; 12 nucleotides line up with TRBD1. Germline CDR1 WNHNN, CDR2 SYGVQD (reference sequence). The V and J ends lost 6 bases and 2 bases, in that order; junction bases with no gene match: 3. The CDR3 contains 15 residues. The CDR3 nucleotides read TGCGCCAGCAGCGCGGGACAGGGGGCCACAGATACGCAGTATTTT. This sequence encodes CASSAGQGATDTQYF.

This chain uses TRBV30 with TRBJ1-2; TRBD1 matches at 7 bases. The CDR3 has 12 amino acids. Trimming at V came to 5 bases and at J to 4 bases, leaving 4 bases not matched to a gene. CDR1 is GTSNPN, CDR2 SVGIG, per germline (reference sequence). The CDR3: CAWEDRSYGYTF. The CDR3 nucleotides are TGTGCCTGGGAGGACAGGAGCTATGGCTACACCTTC.

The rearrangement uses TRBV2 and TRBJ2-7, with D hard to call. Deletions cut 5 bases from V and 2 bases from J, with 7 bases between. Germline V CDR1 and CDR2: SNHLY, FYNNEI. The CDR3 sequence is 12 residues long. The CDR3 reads CASSNNPYEQYF. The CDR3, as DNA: TGTGCCAGCAGTAACAACCCCTACGAGCAGTACTTC.

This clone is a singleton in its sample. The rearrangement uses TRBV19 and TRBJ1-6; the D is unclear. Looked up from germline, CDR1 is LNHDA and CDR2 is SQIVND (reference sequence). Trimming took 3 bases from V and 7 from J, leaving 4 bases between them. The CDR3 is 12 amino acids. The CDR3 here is CASSIINSPLHF. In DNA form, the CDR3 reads TGTGCCAGTAGTATTATCAATTCACCCCTCCACTTT.

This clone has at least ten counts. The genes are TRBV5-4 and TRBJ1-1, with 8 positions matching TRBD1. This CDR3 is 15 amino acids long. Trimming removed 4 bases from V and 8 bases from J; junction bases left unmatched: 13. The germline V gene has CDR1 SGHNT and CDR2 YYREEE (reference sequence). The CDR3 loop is CASSQDRVSFSEAFF. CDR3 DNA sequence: TGTGCCAGCAGCCAGGACAGGGTTAGTTTTTCGGAAGCTTTCTTT.

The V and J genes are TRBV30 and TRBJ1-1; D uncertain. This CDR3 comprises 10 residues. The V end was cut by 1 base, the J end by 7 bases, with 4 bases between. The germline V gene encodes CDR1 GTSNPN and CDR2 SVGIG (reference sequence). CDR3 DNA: TGTGCCTGGAGTGGCCGTGAAGCTTTCTTT. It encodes CAWSGREAFF.

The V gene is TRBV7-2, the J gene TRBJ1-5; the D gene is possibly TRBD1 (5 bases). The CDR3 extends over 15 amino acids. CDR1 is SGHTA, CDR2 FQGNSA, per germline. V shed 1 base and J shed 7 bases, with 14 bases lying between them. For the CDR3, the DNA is TGTGCCAGCAGCTTAGGGGGGAGGGTTGGGCAGCCCCAGCATTTT. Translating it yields CASSLGGRVGQPQHF.

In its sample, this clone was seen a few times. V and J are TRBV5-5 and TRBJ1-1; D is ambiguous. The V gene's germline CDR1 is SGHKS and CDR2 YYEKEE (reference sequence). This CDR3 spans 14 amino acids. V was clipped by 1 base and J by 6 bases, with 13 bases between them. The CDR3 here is CASSLILGTAEAFF. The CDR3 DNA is TGTGCCAGCAGCTTGATCCTCGGTACTGCTGAAGCTTTCTTT.

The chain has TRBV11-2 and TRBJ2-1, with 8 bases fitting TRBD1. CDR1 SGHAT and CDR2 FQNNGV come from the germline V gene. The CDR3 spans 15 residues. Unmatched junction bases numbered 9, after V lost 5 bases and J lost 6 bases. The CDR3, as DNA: TGTGCCAGCAGCAGAAGACAGGGGCCGGCCAATGAGCAGTTCTTC. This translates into CASSRRQGPANEQFF.

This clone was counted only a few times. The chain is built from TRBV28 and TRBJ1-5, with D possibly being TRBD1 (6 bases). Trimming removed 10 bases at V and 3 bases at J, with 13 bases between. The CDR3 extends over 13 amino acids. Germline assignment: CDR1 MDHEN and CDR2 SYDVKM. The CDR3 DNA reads TGTGCCACCGAGGGGGTAGACAATCAGCCCCAGCATTTT. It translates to CATEGVDNQPQHF.

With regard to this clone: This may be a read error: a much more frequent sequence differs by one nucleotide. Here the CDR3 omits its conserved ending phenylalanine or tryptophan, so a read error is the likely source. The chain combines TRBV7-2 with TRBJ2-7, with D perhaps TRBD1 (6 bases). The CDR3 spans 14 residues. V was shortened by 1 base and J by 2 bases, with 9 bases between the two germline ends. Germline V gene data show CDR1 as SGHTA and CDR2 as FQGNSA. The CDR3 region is CASSLETGPYEQYL. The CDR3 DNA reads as TGTGCCAGCAGCTTAGAAACAGGGCCCTACGAGCAGTACCTC.

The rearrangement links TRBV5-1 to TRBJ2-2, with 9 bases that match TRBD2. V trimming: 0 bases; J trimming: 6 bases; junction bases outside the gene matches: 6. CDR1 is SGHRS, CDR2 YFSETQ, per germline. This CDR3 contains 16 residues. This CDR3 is CASSLESGGFPGELFF. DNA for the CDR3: TGCGCCAGCAGCTTGGAGAGCGGGGGGTTCCCCGGGGAGCTGTTTTTT.

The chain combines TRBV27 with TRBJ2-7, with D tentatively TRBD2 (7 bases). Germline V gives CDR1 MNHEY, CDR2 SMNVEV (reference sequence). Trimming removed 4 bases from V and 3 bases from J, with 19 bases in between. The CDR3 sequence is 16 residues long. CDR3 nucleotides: TGTGCCAGCAGTTCAATGGGAGCGGGACAATTCTACGAGCAGTACTTC. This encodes CASSSMGAGQFYEQYF.